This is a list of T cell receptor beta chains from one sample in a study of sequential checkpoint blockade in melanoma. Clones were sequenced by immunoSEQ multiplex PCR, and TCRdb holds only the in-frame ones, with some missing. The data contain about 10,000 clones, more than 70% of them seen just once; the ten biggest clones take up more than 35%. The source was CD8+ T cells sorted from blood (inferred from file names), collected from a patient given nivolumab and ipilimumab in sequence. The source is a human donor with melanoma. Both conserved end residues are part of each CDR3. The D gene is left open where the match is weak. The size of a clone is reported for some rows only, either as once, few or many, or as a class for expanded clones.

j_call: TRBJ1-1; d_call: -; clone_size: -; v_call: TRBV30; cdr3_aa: CAWSVGGRTEAFF; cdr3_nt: TGTGCCTGGAGTGTCGGGGGGAGGACTGAAGCTTTCTTT
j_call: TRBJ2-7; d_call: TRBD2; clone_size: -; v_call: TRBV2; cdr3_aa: CASRLAGLTYEQYF; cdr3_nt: TGTGCCAGCAGACTAGCGGGGTTAACCTACGAGCAGTACTTC
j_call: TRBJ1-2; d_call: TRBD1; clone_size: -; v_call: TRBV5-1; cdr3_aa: CASSSGTGSSGYTF; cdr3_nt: TGCGCCAGCAGCTCCGGGACAGGGTCTAGCGGCTACACCTTC
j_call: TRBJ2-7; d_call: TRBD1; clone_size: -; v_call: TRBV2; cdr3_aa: CASRDRDYEQYF; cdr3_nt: TGTGCCAGCAGAGACAGGGACTACGAGCAGTACTTC
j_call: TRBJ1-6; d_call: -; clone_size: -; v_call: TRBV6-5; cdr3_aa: CASSYSAGANSPLHF; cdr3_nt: TGTGCCAGCAGTTACTCGGCGGGAGCTAATTCACCCCTCCACTTT
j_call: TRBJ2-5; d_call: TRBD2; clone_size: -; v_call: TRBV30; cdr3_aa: CAWSNLAGGRASQYF; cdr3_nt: TGTGCCTGGAGTAACCTAGCGGGAGGGCGTGCGTCCCAGTACTTC
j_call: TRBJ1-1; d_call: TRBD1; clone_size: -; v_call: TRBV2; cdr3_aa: CASSPPGTGVSEAFF; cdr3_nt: TGTGCCAGCAGTCCCCCCGGGACAGGGGTTTCTGAAGCTTTCTTT
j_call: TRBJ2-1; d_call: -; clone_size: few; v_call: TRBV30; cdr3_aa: CAWAGVGLYNEQFF; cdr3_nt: TGTGCCTGGGCTGGGGTGGGGCTTTACAATGAGCAGTTCTTC
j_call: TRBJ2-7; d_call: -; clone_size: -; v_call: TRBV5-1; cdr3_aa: CASSLVVRCLYEQYF; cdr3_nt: TGCGCCAGCAGCTTGGTCGTTCGTTGTCTTTACGAGCAGTACTTC
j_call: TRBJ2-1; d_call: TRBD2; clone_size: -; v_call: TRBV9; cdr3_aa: CASSVTSGGDEQFF; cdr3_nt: TGTGCCAGCAGCGTGACTAGCGGGGGGGATGAGCAGTTCTTC
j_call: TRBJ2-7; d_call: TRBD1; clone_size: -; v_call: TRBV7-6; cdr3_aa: CASSFAGTGGYEQYF; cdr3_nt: TGTGCCAGCAGCTTCGCCGGGACAGGCGGATACGAGCAGTACTTC
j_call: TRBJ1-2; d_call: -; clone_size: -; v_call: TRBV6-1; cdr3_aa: CASSEETHGGYGYTF; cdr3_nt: TGTGCCAGCAGTGAAGAGACACACGGGGGCTATGGCTACACCTTC
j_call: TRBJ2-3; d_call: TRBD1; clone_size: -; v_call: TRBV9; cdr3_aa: CASTRQGIVADTQYF; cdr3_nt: TGTGCCAGCACCAGACAGGGGATTGTCGCAGATACGCAGTATTTT
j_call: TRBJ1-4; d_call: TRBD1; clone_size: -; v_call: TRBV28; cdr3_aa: CASSSSGQGDRINEKLFF; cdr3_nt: TGTGCCAGCAGCTCATCAGGACAGGGAGACCGGATTAATGAAAAACTGTTTTTT
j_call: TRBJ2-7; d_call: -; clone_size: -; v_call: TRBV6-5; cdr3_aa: CASSVGRSSYEQYF; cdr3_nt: TGTGCCAGCAGTGTCGGAAGGAGCTCCTACGAGCAGTACTTC
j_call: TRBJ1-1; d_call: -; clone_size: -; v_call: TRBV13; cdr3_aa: CASSLARERPEAFF; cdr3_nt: TGTGCCAGCAGCTTAGCCAGGGAACGTCCTGAAGCTTTCTTT
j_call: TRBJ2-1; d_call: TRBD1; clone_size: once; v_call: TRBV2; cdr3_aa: CASSEAGDRRDNEQFF; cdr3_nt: TGTGCCAGCAGTGAAGCGGGGGACAGAAGGGACAATGAGCAGTTCTTC
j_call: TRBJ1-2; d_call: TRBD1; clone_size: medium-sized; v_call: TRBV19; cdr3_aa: CASSLFGQGEYGYTF; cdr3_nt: TGTGCCAGTAGCCTCTTCGGACAGGGGGAATATGGCTACACCTTC
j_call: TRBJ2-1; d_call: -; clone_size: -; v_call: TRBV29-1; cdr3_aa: CSGLTVYNEQFF; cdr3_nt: TGCAGCGGCCTGACAGTGTACAATGAGCAGTTCTTC
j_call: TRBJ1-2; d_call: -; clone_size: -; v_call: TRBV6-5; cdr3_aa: CASSPTGTPNYGYTF; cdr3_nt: TGTGCCAGCAGTCCAACCGGGACACCTAACTATGGCTACACCTTC
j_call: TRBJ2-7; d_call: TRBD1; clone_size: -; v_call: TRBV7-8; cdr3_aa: CASSLVSGTVSYEQYF; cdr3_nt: TGTGCCAGCAGCTTAGTATCTGGGACAGTATCCTACGAGCAGTACTTC
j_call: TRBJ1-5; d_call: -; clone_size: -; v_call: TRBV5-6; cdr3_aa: CASSLGQGQPQHF; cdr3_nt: TGTGCCAGCAGCTTGGGGCAGGGGCAGCCCCAGCATTTT
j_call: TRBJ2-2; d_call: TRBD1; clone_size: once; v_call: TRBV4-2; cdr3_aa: CASRPQGAPGELFF; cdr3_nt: TGTGCCAGCAGGCCACAGGGGGCCCCCGGGGAGCTGTTTTTT
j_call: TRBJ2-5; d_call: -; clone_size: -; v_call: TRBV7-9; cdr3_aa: CASSLAPRAQEETQYF; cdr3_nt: TGTGCCAGCAGCTTAGCCCCCCGGGCACAGGAGGAGACCCAGTACTTC
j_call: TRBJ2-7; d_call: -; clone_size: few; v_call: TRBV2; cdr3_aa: CASSLLPGAYEQYF; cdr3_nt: TGTGCCAGCAGCTTATTACCAGGGGCCTACGAGCAGTACTTC
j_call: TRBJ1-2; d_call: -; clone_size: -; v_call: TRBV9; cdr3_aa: CASYHGGADYGYTF; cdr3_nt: TGTGCCAGCTATCACGGGGGGGCAGACTATGGCTACACCTTC
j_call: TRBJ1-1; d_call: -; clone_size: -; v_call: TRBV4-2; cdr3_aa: CASSQGYRGMNTEAFF; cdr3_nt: TGTGCCAGCAGCCAAGGTTATCGAGGGATGAACACTGAAGCTTTCTTT
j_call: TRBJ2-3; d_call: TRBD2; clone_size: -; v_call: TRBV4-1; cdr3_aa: CASSHPPHGGETQYF; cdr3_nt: TGCGCCAGCAGCCATCCCCCCCACGGGGGGGAGACGCAGTATTTT
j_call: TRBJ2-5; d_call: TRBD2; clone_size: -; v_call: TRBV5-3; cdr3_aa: CARSPPSSGQETQYF; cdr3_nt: TGTGCCAGAAGCCCCCCCTCTAGCGGACAAGAGACCCAGTACTTC
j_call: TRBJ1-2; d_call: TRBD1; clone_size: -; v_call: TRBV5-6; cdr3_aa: CASSPRDRTNNYGYTF; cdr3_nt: TGTGCCAGCAGCCCTCGGGACAGGACAAATAACTATGGCTACACCTTC
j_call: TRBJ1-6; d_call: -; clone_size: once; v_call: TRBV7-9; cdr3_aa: CASSLVSVNSPLHF; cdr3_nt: TGTGCCAGCAGCTTAGTGTCCGTGAATTCACCCCTCCACTTT
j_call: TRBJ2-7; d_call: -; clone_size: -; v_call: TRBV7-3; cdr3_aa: CASSLGPGDEQYF; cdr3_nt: TGTGCCAGCAGCTTAGGTCCCGGGGACGAGCAGTACTTC
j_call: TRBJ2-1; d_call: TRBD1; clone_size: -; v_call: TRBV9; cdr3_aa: CASSVGGGTGGDEQFF; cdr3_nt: TGTGCCAGCAGCGTAGGGGGAGGGACAGGGGGCGATGAGCAGTTCTTC
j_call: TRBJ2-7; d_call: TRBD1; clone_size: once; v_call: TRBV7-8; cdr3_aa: CASSLGQGVYHEQYF; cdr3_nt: TGTGCCAGCAGCTTGGGTCAGGGGGTTTACCACGAGCAGTACTTC
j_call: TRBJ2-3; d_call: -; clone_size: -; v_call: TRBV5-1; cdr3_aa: CASSTNTDTQYF; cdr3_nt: TGCGCCAGCAGCACTAATACAGATACGCAGTATTTT
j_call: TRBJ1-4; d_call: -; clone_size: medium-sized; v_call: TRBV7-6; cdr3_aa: CASSPEAQGEKLFF; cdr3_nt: TGTGCCAGCAGCCCCGAGGCGCAGGGTGAAAAACTGTTTTTT
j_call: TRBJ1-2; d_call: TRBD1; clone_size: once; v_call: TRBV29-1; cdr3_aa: CSVDPDRGNYGYTF; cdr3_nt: TGCAGCGTTGACCCGGACAGGGGTAACTATGGCTACACCTTC
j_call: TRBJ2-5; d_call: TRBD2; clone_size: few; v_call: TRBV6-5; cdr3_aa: CASSYTSGGGETQYF; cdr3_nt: TGTGCCAGCAGTTACACTAGCGGGGGAGGGGAGACCCAGTACTTC
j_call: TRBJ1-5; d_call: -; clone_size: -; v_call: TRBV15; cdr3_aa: CATGQNQPQHF; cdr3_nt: TGTGCCACCGGACAGAATCAGCCCCAGCATTTT
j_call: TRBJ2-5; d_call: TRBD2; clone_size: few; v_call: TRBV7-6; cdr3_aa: CASSFSISTSERTQYF; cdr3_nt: TGTGCCAGCAGCTTCTCTATCTCGACTAGCGAGAGGACCCAGTACTTC
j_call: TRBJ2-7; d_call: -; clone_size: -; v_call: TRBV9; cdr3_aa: CASSPLRLPGEQYF; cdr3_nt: TGTGCCAGCAGCCCACTCCGACTGCCTGGGGAGCAGTACTTC
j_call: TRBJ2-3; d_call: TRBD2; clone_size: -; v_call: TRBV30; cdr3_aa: CAWSGAGGLIDTQYF; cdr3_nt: TGTGCCTGGAGTGGGGCGGGGGGGTTAATAGATACGCAGTATTTT
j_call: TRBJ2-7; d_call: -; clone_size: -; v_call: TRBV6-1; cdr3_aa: CASSGPEAPYEQYF; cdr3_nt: TGTGCCAGCAGTGGGCCCGAGGCACCCTACGAGCAGTACTTC
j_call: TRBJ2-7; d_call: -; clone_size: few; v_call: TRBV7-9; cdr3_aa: CASSLGSQYEQYF; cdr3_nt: TGTGCCAGCAGTCTCGGGTCTCAGTACGAGCAGTACTTC
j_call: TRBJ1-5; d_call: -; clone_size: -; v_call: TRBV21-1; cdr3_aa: CASTSGQGVDQPQHF; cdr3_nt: TGTGCCAGCACCTCGGGACAGGGGGTTGATCAGCCCCAGCATTTT
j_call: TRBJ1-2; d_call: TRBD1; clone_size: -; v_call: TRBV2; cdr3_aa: CASRGTAYGYTF; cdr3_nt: TGTGCCAGCAGGGGGACAGCCTATGGCTACACCTTC
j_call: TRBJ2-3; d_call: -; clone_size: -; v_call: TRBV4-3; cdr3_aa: CASSQARGDTQYF; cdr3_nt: TGCGCCAGCAGCCAAGCTAGAGGAGATACGCAGTATTTT
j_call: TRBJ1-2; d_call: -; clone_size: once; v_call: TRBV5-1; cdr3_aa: CASSLAGGGGSNYGYTF; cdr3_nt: TGCGCCAGCAGCTTGGCGGGAGGCGGGGGCTCTAACTATGGCTACACCTTC
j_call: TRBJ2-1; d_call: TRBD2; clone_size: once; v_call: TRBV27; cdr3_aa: CASSLRLGLAWNEQFF; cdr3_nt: TGTGCCAGCAGTTTACGTCTGGGACTAGCTTGGAATGAGCAGTTCTTC
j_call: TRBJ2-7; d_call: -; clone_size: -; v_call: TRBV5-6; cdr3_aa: CASSPGLGYEQYF; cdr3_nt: TGTGCCAGCAGCCCGGGACTGGGCTACGAGCAGTACTTC
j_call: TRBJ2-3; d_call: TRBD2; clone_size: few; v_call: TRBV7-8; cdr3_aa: CASSLVAGEADTQYF; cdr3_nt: TGTGCCAGCAGCTTAGTAGCGGGAGAGGCAGATACGCAGTATTTT
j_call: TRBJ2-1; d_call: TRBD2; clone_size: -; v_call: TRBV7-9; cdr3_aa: CASSPRLGSGPSYNEQFF; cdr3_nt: TGTGCCAGCAGCCCCCGGTTGGGTAGCGGGCCCTCCTACAATGAGCAGTTCTTC
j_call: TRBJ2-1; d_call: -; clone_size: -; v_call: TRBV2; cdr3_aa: CASSGDSGRSDNEQFF; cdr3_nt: TGTGCCAGCAGTGGGGACAGCGGGAGAAGCGACAATGAGCAGTTCTTC
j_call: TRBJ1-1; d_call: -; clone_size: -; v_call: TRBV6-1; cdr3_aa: CASSEPAEAFF; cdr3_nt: TGTGCCAGCAGTGAACCCGCGGAGGCTTTCTTT
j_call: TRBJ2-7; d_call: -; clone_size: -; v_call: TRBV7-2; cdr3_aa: CASSLIPAGAYEQYF; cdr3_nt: TGTGCCAGCAGCTTAATCCCGGCAGGGGCCTACGAGCAGTACTTC
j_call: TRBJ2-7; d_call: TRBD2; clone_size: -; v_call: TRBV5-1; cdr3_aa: CASSSGTSGYEQYF; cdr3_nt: TGCGCCAGCAGCTCCGGGACTAGCGGTTACGAGCAGTACTTC
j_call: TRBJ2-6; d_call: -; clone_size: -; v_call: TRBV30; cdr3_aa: CAWLKGRAQGGANVLTF; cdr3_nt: TGTGCCTGGCTAAAGGGGCGGGCCCAGGGGGGGGCCAACGTCCTGACTTTC
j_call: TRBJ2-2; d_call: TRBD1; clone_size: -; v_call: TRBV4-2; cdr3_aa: CASRGLQGEVGELFF; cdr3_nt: TGTGCCAGCAGGGGCTTACAGGGGGAAGTCGGGGAGCTGTTTTTT
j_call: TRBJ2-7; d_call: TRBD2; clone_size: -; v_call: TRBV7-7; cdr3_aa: CASPLNGRRIFHSYEQYF; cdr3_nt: TGTGCTAGCCCCTTAAACGGGAGGCGGATATTCCACTCCTACGAGCAGTACTTC
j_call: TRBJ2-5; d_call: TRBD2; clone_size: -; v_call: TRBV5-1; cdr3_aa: CASSLREGYKTQYF; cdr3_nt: TGCGCCAGCAGCTTGCGGGAGGGTTATAAGACCCAGTACTTC